These T cell receptor beta chains were read from a single sample in a study of blood T cell repertoires in COVID-19. Profiling relied on immunoSEQ multiplex PCR, and the TCRdb table lists in-frame clones only, not all of them. This repertoire shows 55,000 to 90,000 clones, 85% to 90% found once; its top ten account for approximately 4.1%. The source material was peripheral blood. These receptors were obtained from a man aged 65 to 79 with active COVID-19. Both conserved end residues are part of each CDR3. The D gene is left open where the match is weak. Clone size is given for some rows only: seen once, a few or many times, or a class if the clone is expanded.

CASSYGMNTEAFF TGCGCCAGCAGCTACGGGATGAACACTGAAGCTTTCTTT . TRBJ1-1 TRBV5-1 .
CASSLVLGQWETQYF TGTGCCAGCAGCTTAGTTTTGGGGCAGTGGGAGACCCAGTACTTC . TRBJ2-5 TRBV11-1 .
CASSPRTGDGAFF TGCGCCAGCAGCCCCCGGACGGGGGATGGGGCTTTCTTT . TRBJ1-1 TRBV4-3 few
CASRTRTLTYGYTF TGTGCCAGCCGGACTAGGACCCTAACCTATGGCTACACCTTC . TRBJ1-2 TRBV7-2 .
CASSLGRSSYNSPLHF TGTGCCAGCAGCTTAGGGCGGAGCTCCTATAATTCACCCCTCCACTTT . TRBJ1-6 TRBV11-1 .
CASSLNLETEQFF TGTGCCAGCAGCTTAAATTTGGAGACGGAGCAGTTCTTC . TRBJ2-1 TRBV7-3 .
CASSGGSGRSEQYF TGTGCCAGCAGCGGGGGTAGCGGGAGGAGCGAGCAGTACTTC TRBD2 TRBJ2-7 TRBV9 .
CASSLDRNTEAFF TGTGCCAGCAGCCTCGACAGGAACACTGAAGCTTTCTTT . TRBJ1-1 TRBV6-6 .
CASSPDPLTGETQYF TGTGCCAGCAGCCCCGACCCACTCACGGGGGAGACCCAGTACTTC . TRBJ2-5 TRBV5-6 .
CASSLGLPTRSGELFF TGTGCCAGCAGCTTGGGGCTACCAACACGGTCCGGGGAGCTGTTTTTT . TRBJ2-2 TRBV7-2 .
CASSPLRGVPWDEQFF TGTGCCAGCAGCCCCCTTCGCGGGGTACCTTGGGATGAGCAGTTCTTC . TRBJ2-1 TRBV4-2 .
CASSLGGGAGTEAFF TGTGCCAGCAGCCTGGGCGGGGGCGCGGGCACTGAAGCTTTCTTT . TRBJ1-1 TRBV5-4 .
CASPLGDRDISTQYF TGTGCCAGCCCCTTAGGGGACAGGGACATTAGTACGCAGTATTTT TRBD1 TRBJ2-3 TRBV2 .
CASSQESGDLGNTIYF TGCGCCAGCAGCCAAGAGTCGGGGGACCTAGGAAACACCATATATTTT . TRBJ1-3 TRBV4-3 .
CASGAGSYEQYF TGTGCCAGCGGGGCGGGGTCCTACGAGCAGTACTTC . TRBJ2-7 TRBV28 .
CASSFDREYEQYF TGTGCCAGCAGCTTTGACAGGGAATACGAGCAGTACTTC TRBD1 TRBJ2-7 TRBV12-3/TRBV12-4 .
CAISERGTYNEQFF TGTGCCATCAGTGAGCGGGGGACCTACAATGAGCAGTTCTTC . TRBJ2-1 TRBV10-3 .
CASSRREVGYTF TGTGCCAGCAGCCGCAGGGAGGTGGGGTACACCTTC . TRBJ1-2 TRBV11-2 .
CASSGHRDWETQYF TGTGCCAGCAGCGGACACAGGGATTGGGAGACCCAGTACTTC . TRBJ2-5 TRBV9 once
CASSPGGGADYGYTF TGTGCCAGCTCACCAGGAGGGGGCGCCGACTATGGCTACACCTTC TRBD1 TRBJ1-2 TRBV18 .
CASSPPGLAQHRRDTQYF TGTGCCAGCAGCCCCCCGGGACTAGCCCAACACCGGAGGGATACGCAGTATTTT TRBD2 TRBJ2-3 TRBV6-2/TRBV6-3 .
CASSRQRPGSGSHEQYF TGTGCCAGCAGCAGACAACGACCGGGGAGTGGGTCCCACGAGCAGTACTTC . TRBJ2-7 TRBV21-1 .
CATSQRGGAGALPYNEQFF TGTGCCACCAGCCAGAGGGGGGGGGCAGGGGCCCTCCCCTACAATGAGCAGTTCTTC . TRBJ2-1 TRBV15 .
CASRRTSGPYEQYF TGTGCCAGCAGGCGGACTAGCGGACCCTACGAGCAGTACTTC TRBD2 TRBJ2-7 TRBV6-5 .
CASSQTSASYNEQFF TGCGCCAGCAGCCAAACTAGCGCCTCCTACAATGAGCAGTTCTTC TRBD2 TRBJ2-1 TRBV5-1 .
CASSNPRGQKFPPDTQYF TGTGCCAGCAGCAACCCCCGGGGACAGAAGTTTCCCCCTGATACGCAGTATTTT . TRBJ2-3 TRBV21-1 .
CASSLASGSSYEQYF TGTGCCAGCAGCTTAGCTAGCGGGAGCTCCTACGAGCAGTACTTC TRBD2 TRBJ2-7 TRBV7-3 .
CASSHRLAGETQYF TGTGCCAGCAGCCATCGACTAGCCGGGGAGACCCAGTACTTC TRBD2 TRBJ2-5 TRBV7-6 .
CASSHYNEQFF TGTGCCAGCAGCCACTACAATGAGCAGTTCTTC . TRBJ2-1 TRBV12-3/TRBV12-4 .
CASSPPSGIGETQYF TGTGCCAGCAGCCCGCCTTCCGGGATAGGCGAGACCCAGTACTTC . TRBJ2-5 TRBV7-2 .
CASSKTGGVTNEKLFF TGTGCCAGCAGCAAAACAGGGGGCGTGACTAATGAAAAACTGTTTTTT TRBD1 TRBJ1-4 TRBV5-5 .
CASTNPGGGLSGNTIYF TGTGCCAGTACCAATCCGGGTGGCGGCCTCTCTGGAAACACCATATATTTT . TRBJ1-3 TRBV19 .
CASSVAGAGGGEQYF TGTGCCAGCAGCGTAGCTGGCGCGGGAGGGGGTGAGCAGTACTTC TRBD2 TRBJ2-7 TRBV9 .
CASSYGPAGPGPQHF TGTGCCAGCAGTTACGGGCCAGCCGGCCCTGGGCCCCAGCATTTT . TRBJ1-5 TRBV6-6 .
CASSLGTSGRPYEQYF TGTGCCAGCAGTTTAGGGACTAGCGGGCGACCCTACGAGCAGTACTTC TRBD2 TRBJ2-7 TRBV27 .
CASSPLGLADPYEQYF TGTGCCAGCAGTCCCCTCGGACTAGCGGACCCCTACGAGCAGTACTTC TRBD2 TRBJ2-7 TRBV27 .
CASSQGPAAGNTIYF TGTGCCAGCAGCCAAGGTCCGGCGGCTGGAAACACCATATATTTT . TRBJ1-3 TRBV3-1/TRBV3-2 .
CASSHGQGENSPLHF TGTGCCAGCTCACACGGACAGGGGGAAAATTCACCCCTCCACTTT TRBD1 TRBJ1-6 TRBV18 .
CAWAEQVNYGYTF TGTGCCTGGGCGGAACAGGTGAACTATGGCTACACCTTC . TRBJ1-2 TRBV30 .
CATSRGGRETQYF TGTGCCACCAGCAGAGGGGGCCGAGAGACCCAGTACTTC . TRBJ2-5 TRBV15 .
CASSEARGGETQYF TGTGCCAGCAGTGAAGCGCGCGGGGGCGAGACCCAGTACTTC . TRBJ2-5 TRBV2 .
CASSSSGPTQFF TGTGCCAGCAGTTCTAGCGGACCTACCCAGTTCTTC TRBD2 TRBJ2-1 TRBV6-6 .
CASRPNTNRAGDTQYF TGTGCCAGCAGACCTAACACAAACAGGGCTGGGGATACGCAGTATTTT . TRBJ2-3 TRBV4-2 .
CASRGNTEAFF TGTGCCAGCAGGGGGAACACTGAAGCTTTCTTT . TRBJ1-1 TRBV18 few
CASSKPTGALNTGELFF TGTGCCAGTAGTAAACCCACAGGGGCACTGAACACCGGGGAGCTGTTTTTT TRBD1 TRBJ2-2 TRBV19 .
CASSLPGLAGTNEQFF TGTGCCAGCAGCTTACCGGGACTAGCGGGAACCAATGAGCAGTTCTTC TRBD2 TRBJ2-1 TRBV7-3 .
CASTLGYNEQFF TGTGCCAGCACCCTAGGCTACAATGAGCAGTTCTTC . TRBJ2-1 TRBV7-9 .
CSVGALGTGELFF TGCAGCGTTGGGGCGTTGGGCACCGGGGAGCTGTTTTTT . TRBJ2-2 TRBV29-1 .
CASGRGSYNEQFF TGTGCCTCGGGGAGGGGCTCCTACAATGAGCAGTTCTTC TRBD2 TRBJ2-1 TRBV27 .
CASSFGGQGKETQYF TGTGCCAGCAGCTTCGGGGGACAGGGGAAAGAGACCCAGTACTTC TRBD1 TRBJ2-5 TRBV7-2 .
CASSPGTRVDTQYF TGTGCCAGCAGCCCAGGGACTAGGGTGGATACGCAGTATTTT TRBD2 TRBJ2-3 TRBV11-2 .
CASSERLAGGIDEQYF TGTGCCAGCAGTGAACGGTTGGCAGGGGGTATCGACGAGCAGTACTTC TRBD1 TRBJ2-7 TRBV2 .
CASSLRETYEQYF TGCGCCAGCAGCTTAAGGGAGACCTACGAGCAGTACTTC . TRBJ2-7 TRBV5-1 .
CASSVEGVSGAFF TGTGCCAGCAGCGTAGAGGGGGTTTCTGGGGCTTTCTTT . TRBJ1-1 TRBV9 .
CASRAQGALSEQFF TGTGCCAGCAGAGCCCAGGGGGCCCTGAGTGAGCAGTTCTTC TRBD1 TRBJ2-1 TRBV7-2 .
CASSQGQNHEKLFF TGTGCCAGCAGCCAAGGACAGAACCATGAAAAACTGTTTTTT . TRBJ1-4 TRBV5-6 .
CSASGVAGSSYNEQFF TGCAGTGCTAGTGGGGTAGCGGGGAGCTCCTACAATGAGCAGTTCTTC TRBD2 TRBJ2-1 TRBV20-1 .
CASGRENTGELFF TGTGCCAGCGGACGGGAAAACACCGGGGAGCTGTTTTTT . TRBJ2-2 TRBV2 .
CASSLSSGVSYEQYF TGTGCCAGCAGCTTATCTAGCGGGGTCTCCTACGAGCAGTACTTC TRBD2 TRBJ2-7 TRBV7-8 .
CASSQVGSYEQYF TGTGCCAGCAGCCAAGTGGGCAGCTACGAGCAGTACTTC . TRBJ2-7 TRBV4-2 .